This TCR beta chain was sequenced during a study of blood T cell repertoires in COVID-19. Deletions cut 1 base from V and 9 bases from J, with 7 bases between. The germline V gene has CDR1 SEHNR and CDR2 FQNEAQ (reference sequence). The CDR3 is 13 amino acids. Measured with immunoSEQ multiplex PCR; TCRdb has only the in-frame clones, and not every one. Here the sample spans 300,000 to 400,000 clones, over 90% being singletons. Each participant's cohort was designated according to participant-reported clinical history. The receptor was derived from a woman in her twenties or thirties who had been exposed to COVID-19. The chain has TRBV7-9 and TRBJ1-6; the D is unclear. Sequencing was carried out using PBMCs or T cells enriched from blood (not recorded which). In DNA, the CDR3 is TGTGCCAGCAGCTTAGACATCTCTTCACCCCTCCACTTT. Residues: CASSLDISSPLHF.